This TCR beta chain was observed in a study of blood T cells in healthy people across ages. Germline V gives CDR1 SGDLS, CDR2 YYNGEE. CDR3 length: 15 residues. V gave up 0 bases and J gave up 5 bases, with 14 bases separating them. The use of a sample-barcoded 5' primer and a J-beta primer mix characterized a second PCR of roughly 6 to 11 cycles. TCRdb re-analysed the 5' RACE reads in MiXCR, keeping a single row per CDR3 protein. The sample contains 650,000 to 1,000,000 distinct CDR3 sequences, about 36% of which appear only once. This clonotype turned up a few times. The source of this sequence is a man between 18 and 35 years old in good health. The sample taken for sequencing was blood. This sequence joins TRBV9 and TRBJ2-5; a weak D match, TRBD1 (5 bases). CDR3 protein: CASSVEGLKEETQYF. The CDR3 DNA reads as TGTGCCAGCAGCGTAGAGGGGCTAAAGGAGGAGACCCAGTACTTC.